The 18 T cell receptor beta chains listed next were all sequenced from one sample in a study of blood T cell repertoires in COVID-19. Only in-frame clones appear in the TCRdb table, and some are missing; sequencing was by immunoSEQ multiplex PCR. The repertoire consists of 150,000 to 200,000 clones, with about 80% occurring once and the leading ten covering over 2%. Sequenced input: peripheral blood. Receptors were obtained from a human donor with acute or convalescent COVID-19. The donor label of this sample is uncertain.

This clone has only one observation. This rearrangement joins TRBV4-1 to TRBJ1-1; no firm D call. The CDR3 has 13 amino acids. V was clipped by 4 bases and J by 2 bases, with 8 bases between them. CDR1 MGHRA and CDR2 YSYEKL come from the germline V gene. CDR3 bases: TGCGCCAGCAGCCGCGGCTCAAACACTGAAGCTTTCTTT. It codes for CASSRGSNTEAFF.

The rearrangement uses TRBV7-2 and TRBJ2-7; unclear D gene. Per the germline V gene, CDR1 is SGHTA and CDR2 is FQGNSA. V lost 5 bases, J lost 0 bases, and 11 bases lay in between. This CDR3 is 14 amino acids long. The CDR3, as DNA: TGTGCCAGCAGCGCGACTCAAGGCTCCTACGAGCAGTACTTC. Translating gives CASSATQGSYEQYF.

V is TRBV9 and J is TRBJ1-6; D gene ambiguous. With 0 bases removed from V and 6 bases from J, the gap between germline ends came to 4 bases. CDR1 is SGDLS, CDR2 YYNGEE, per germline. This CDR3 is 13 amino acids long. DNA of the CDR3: TGTGCCAGCAGCGTAGACAGTAATTCACCCCTCCACTTT. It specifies CASSVDSNSPLHF.

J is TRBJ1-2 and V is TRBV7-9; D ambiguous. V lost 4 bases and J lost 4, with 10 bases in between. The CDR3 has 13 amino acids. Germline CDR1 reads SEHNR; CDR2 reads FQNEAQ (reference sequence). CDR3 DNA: TGTGCCAGCAGCTCCGAGGCCAGCTATGGCTACACCTTC. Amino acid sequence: CASSSEASYGYTF.

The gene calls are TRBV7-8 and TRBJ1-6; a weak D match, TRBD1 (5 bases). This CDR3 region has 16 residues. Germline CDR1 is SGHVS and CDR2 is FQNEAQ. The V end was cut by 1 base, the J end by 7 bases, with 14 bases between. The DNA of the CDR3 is TGTGCCAGCAGCTTAGGGTGGCAGGGTGGGAATTCACCCCTCCACTTT. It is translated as CASSLGWQGGNSPLHF.

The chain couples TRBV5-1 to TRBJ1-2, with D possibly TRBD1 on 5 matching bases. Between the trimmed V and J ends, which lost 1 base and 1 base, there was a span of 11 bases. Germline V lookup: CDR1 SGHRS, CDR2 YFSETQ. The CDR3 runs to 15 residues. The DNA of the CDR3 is TGCGCCAGCAGCTTGTCAGGGTCCGTTAACTATGGCTACACCTTC. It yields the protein CASSLSGSVNYGYTF.

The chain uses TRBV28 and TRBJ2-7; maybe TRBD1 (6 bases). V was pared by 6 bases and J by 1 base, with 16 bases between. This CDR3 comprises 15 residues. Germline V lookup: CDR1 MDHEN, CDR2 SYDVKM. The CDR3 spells CASSSRGGWSYEQYF. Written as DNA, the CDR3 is TGTGCCAGCAGCTCCCGAGGGGGTTGGTCCTACGAGCAGTACTTC.

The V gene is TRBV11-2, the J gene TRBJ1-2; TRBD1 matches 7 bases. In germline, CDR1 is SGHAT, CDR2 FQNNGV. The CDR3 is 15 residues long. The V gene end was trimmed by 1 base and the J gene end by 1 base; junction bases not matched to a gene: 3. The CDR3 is CASSLGQGYNYGYTF. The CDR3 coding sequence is TGTGCCAGCAGCTTAGGACAGGGTTATAACTATGGCTACACCTTC.

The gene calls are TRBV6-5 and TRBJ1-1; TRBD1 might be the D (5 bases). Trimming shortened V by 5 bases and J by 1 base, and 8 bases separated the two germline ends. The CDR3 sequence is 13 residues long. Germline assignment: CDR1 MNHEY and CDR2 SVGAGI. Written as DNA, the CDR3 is TGTGCCAGCAGTCGGGGGTGGAACACTGAAGCTTTCTTT. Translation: CASSRGWNTEAFF.

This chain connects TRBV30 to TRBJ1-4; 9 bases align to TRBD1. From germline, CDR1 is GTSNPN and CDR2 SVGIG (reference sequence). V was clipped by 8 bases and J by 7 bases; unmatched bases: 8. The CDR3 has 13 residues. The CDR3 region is CATNRGQGEKLFF. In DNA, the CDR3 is TGTGCCACCAACAGGGGGCAGGGTGAAAAACTGTTTTTT. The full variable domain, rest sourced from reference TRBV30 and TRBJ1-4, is SQTIHQWPATLVQPVGSPLSLECTVEGTSNPNLYWYRQAAGRGLQLLFYSVGIGQISSEVPQNLSASRPQDRQFILSSKKLLLSDSGFYLCATNRGQGEKLFFGSGTQLSVL.

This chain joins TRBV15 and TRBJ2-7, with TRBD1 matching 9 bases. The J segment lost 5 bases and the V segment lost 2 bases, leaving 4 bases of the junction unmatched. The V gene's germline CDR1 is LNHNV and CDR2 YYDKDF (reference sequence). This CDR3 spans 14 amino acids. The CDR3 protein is CATSRRDRADEQYF. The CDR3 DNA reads TGTGCCACCAGCAGACGGGACAGGGCCGACGAGCAGTACTTC.

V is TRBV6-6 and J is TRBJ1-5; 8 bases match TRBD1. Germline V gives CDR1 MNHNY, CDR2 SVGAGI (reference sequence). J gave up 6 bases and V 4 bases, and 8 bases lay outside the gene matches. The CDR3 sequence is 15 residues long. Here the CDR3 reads CASSFRQGAGQPQHF. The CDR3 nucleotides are TGTGCCAGCAGTTTCCGGCAGGGGGCAGGTCAGCCCCAGCATTTT.

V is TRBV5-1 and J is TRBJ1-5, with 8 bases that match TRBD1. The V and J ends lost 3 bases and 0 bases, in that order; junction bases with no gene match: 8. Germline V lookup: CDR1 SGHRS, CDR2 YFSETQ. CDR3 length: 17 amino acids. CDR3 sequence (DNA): TGCGCCAGCAGCTCTGCTCCGACAGGGGATAGCAATCAGCCCCAGCATTTT. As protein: CASSSAPTGDSNQPQHF.

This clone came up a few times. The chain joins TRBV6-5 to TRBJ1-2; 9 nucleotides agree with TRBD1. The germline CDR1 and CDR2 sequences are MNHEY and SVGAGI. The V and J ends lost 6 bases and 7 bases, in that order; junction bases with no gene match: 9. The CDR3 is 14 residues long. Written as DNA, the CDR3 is TGTGCCAGCAGACAACAGGGGGCCGGGAGTGGCTACACCTTC. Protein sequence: CASRQQGAGSGYTF.

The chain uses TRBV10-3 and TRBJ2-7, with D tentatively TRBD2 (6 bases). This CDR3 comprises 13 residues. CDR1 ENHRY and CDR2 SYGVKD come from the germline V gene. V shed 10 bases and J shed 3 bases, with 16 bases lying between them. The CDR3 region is CATNSGGNYEQYF. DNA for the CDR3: TGTGCCACCAACTCCGGGGGTAACTACGAGCAGTACTTC.

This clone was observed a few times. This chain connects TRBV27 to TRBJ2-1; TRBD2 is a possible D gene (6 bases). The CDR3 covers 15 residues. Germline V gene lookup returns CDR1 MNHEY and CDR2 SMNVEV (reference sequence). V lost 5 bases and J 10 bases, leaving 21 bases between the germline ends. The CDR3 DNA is TGTGCCAGCAGTCCCAGGGTCTCCGGGGGAAAAGAGCAGTTCTTC. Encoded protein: CASSPRVSGGKEQFF.

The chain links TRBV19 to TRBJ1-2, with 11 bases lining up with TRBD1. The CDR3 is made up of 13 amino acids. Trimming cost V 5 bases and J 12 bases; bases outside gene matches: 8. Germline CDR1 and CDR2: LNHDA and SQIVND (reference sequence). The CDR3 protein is CASSGPGQGGHTF. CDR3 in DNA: TGTGCCAGTAGTGGGCCGGGACAGGGGGGACACACCTTC.

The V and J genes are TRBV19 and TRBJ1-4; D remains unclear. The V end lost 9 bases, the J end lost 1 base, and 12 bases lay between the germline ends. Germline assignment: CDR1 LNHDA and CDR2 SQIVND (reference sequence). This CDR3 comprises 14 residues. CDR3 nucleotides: TGTGCCAGCGGGGTGGTGGGAACTAATGAAAAACTGTTTTTT. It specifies CASGVVGTNEKLFF.